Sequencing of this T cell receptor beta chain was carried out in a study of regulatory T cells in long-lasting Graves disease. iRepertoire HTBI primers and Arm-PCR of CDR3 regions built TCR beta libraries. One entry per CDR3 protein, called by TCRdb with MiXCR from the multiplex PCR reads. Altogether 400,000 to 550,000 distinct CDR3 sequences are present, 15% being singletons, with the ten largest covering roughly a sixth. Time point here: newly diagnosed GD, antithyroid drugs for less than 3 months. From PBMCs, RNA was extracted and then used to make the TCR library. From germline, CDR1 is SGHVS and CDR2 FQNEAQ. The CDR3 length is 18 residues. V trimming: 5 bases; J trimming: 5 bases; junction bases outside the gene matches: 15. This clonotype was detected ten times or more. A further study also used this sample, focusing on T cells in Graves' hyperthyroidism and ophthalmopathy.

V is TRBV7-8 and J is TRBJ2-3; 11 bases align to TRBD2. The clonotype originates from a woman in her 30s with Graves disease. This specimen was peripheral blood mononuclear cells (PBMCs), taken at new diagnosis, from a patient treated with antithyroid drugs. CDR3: CASSGRTLAGVWIDTQYF. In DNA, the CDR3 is TGTGCCAGCAGCGGTCGGACACTAGCGGGAGTTTGGATAGATACGCAGTATTTT.